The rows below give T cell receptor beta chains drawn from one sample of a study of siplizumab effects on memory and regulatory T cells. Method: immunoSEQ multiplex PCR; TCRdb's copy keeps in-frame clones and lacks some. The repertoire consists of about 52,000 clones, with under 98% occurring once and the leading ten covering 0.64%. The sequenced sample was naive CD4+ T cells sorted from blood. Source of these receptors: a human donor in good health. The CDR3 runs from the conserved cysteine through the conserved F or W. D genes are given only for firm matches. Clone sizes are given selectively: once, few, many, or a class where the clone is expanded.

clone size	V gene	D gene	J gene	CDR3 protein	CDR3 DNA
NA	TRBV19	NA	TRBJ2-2	CASNGGGRETGELFF	TGTGCCAGTAACGGGGGCGGGAGAGAAACCGGGGAGCTGTTTTTT
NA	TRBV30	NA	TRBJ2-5	CAWSPGRVEETQYF	TGTGCCTGGAGTCCAGGTCGTGTGGAAGAGACCCAGTACTTC
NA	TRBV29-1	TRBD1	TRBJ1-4	CSVCQGAPNEKLFF	TGCAGCGTCTGCCAGGGGGCACCTAATGAAAAACTGTTTTTT
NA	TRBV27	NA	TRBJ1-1	CASSLGGAQSGRLTEAFF	TGTGCCAGCAGTTTAGGGGGGGCCCAATCGGGGAGGCTCACTGAAGCTTTCTTT
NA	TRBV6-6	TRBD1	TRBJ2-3	CASSYRQGVSTDTQYF	TGTGCCAGCAGTTACCGACAGGGGGTCAGCACAGATACGCAGTATTTT
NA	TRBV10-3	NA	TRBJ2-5	CATKLQGLQETQYF	TGTGCCACCAAATTACAGGGACTCCAAGAGACCCAGTACTTC
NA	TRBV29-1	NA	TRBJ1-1	CSVESYTRNTEAFF	TGCAGCGTTGAGTCCTATACACGGAACACTGAAGCTTTCTTT
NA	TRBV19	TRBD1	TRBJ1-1	CASRPGQLNTEAFF	TGTGCCAGTAGACCGGGACAGTTGAACACTGAAGCTTTCTTT
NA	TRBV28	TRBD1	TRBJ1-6	CASSYGQGHNSPLHF	TGTGCCAGCAGTTACGGACAGGGGCACAATTCACCCCTCCACTTT
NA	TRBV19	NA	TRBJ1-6	CASEAGTANSPLHF	TGTGCCAGTGAGGCCGGGACCGCGAATTCACCCCTCCACTTT
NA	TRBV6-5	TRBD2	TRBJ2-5	CASSRGVETQYF	TGTGCCAGCAGTCGGGGGGTGGAGACCCAGTACTTC
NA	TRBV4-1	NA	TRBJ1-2	CASSQIGRSTYGYTF	TGCGCCAGCAGCCAAATTGGCAGGTCTACCTATGGCTACACCTTC
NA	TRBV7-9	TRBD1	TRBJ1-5	CASSLDTGTGRANQPQHF	TGTGCCAGCAGCTTAGACACCGGGACAGGCCGGGCTAATCAGCCCCAGCATTTT
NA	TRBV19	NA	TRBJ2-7	CASTPGRVGEQYF	TGTGCCAGTACCCCGGGAAGGGTGGGCGAGCAGTACTTC
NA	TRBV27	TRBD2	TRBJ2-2	CASSGGTSGRARLTGELFF	TGTGCCAGCAGTGGGGGGACTAGCGGGAGGGCCCGGTTGACCGGGGAGCTGTTTTTT
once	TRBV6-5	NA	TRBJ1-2	CASTRGEGYTF	TGTGCCAGCACACGGGGGGAAGGCTACACCTTC
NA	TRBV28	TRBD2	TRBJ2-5	CASSSAGGPWETQYF	TGTGCCAGCAGTTCGGCGGGAGGGCCTTGGGAGACCCAGTACTTC
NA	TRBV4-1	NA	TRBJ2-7	CASSQDPTGLSYEQYF	TGCGCCAGCAGCCAAGACCCGACAGGTCTCTCCTACGAGCAGTACTTC
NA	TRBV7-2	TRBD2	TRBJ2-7	CASSLALAGDEQYF	TGTGCCAGCAGCTTGGCACTAGCGGGAGACGAGCAGTACTTC
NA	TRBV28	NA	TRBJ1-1	CASTKTGAPAEAFF	TGTGCCAGCACAAAGACCGGGGCGCCTGCTGAAGCTTTCTTT
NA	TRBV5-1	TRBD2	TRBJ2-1	CASSLVAGGYNEQFF	TGCGCCAGCAGCTTAGTAGCGGGAGGGTACAATGAGCAGTTCTTC
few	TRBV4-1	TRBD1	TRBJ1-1	CASSRIGQGYAEAFF	TGCGCCAGCAGCCGGATAGGACAGGGGTACGCTGAAGCTTTCTTT
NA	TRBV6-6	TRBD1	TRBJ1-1	CASSVPGQFMNTEAFF	TGTGCCAGCAGTGTCCCGGGACAGTTCATGAACACTGAAGCTTTCTTT
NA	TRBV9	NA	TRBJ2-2	CASSVARAVVNTGELFF	TGTGCCAGCAGCGTAGCTAGGGCAGTTGTTAACACCGGGGAGCTGTTTTTT
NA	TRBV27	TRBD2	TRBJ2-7	CASRTSGLNTFYEQYF	TGTGCCAGCAGGACTAGCGGGCTAAACACCTTTTACGAGCAGTACTTC
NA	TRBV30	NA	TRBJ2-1	CAWSLGGAYNEQFF	TGTGCCTGGAGCCTCGGCGGGGCGTACAATGAGCAGTTCTTC
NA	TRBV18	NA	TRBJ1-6	CASSPTRDSPLHF	TGTGCCAGCTCACCAACCAGAGATTCACCCCTCCACTTT
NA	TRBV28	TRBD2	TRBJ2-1	CASSFRAGGTSYNEQFF	TGTGCCAGCAGTTTTAGGGCGGGAGGGACCTCCTACAATGAGCAGTTCTTC
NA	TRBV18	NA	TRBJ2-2	CASSPGIYTGELFF	TGTGCCAGCTCGCCCGGGATCTACACCGGGGAGCTGTTTTTT
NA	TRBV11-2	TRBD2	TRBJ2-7	CASNPDQAGVIYEQYF	TGTGCCAGCAACCCCGACCAGGCGGGAGTTATTTACGAGCAGTACTTC
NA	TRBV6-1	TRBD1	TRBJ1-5	CASRLRGSNQPQHF	TGTGCCAGCAGGCTCAGGGGGAGCAATCAGCCCCAGCATTTT
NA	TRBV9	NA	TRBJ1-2	CASSVGRQTYNYGYTF	TGTGCCAGCAGCGTAGGAAGACAGACGTACAACTATGGCTACACCTTC
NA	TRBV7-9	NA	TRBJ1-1	CASSARAGDNTEAFF	TGTGCCAGCAGCGCCCGGGCAGGGGATAATACTGAAGCTTTCTTT
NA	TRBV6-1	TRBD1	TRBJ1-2	CASSDGTVLYGYTF	TGTGCCAGCAGTGACGGGACAGTCCTCTATGGCTACACCTTC
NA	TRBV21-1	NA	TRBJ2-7	CASSFLYYEQYF	TGTGCCAGCAGCTTCCTCTACTACGAGCAGTACTTC
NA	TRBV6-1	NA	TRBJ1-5	CASSERVRQPQHF	TGTGCCAGCAGTGAGAGGGTTCGTCAGCCCCAGCATTTT
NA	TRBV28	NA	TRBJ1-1	CASSLWWGDAAEAFF	TGTGCCAGCAGTTTATGGTGGGGGGACGCAGCTGAAGCTTTCTTT
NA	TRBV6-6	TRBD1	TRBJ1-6	CASRLNRQGNSPLHF	TGTGCCAGCAGATTGAACCGACAGGGTAATTCACCCCTCCACTTT
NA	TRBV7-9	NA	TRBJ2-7	CASSLVGRGHSYEQYF	TGTGCCAGCAGCTTAGTTGGGCGGGGCCACTCCTACGAGCAGTACTTC
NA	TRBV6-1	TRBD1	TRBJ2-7	CASSEIRDRGWYF	TGTGCCAGCAGTGAGATTCGGGACAGGGGATGGTACTTC
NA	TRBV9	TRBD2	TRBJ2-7	CASSVGTSAVSYEQYF	TGTGCCAGCAGCGTAGGGACTAGCGCCGTCTCCTACGAGCAGTACTTC
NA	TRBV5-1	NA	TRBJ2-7	CASSLGGYEQYF	TGCGCCAGCAGCTTGGGTGGATACGAGCAGTACTTC
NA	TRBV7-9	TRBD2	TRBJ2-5	CASSILASGQETQYF	TGTGCCAGCAGCATTCTGGCTAGCGGACAAGAGACCCAGTACTTC
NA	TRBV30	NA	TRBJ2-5	CAWSTRGGALETQYF	TGTGCCTGGAGTACTAGGGGGGGGGCTCTGGAGACCCAGTACTTC
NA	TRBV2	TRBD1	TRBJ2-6	CASSGGQGGSGANVLTF	TGTGCCAGCAGTGGCGGACAGGGAGGCTCTGGGGCCAACGTCCTGACTTTC
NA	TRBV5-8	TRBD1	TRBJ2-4	CASSTGQAENIQYF	TGTGCCAGCAGCACCGGACAGGCGGAAAACATTCAGTACTTC
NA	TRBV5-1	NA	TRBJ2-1	CASSHTGTTHNEQFF	TGCGCCAGCAGCCACACAGGTACAACCCACAATGAGCAGTTCTTC
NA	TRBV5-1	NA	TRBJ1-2	CASSPGTLWNYGYTF	TGCGCCAGCAGCCCTGGGACCCTTTGGAACTATGGCTACACCTTC
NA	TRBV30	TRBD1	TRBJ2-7	CAWNRGAEQYF	TGTGCCTGGAACAGGGGAGCCGAGCAGTACTTC
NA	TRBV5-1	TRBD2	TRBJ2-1	CASSLGTSGSAEQFF	TGCGCCAGCAGCTTGGGGACTAGCGGGAGCGCTGAGCAGTTCTTC
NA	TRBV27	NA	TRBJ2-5	CASSSRVAGRETQYF	TGTGCCAGCAGTTCCCGGGTAGCCGGCCGAGAGACCCAGTACTTC
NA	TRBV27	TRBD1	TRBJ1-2	CASSQRSGTGVNYGYTF	TGTGCCAGCAGTCAAAGATCAGGGACAGGGGTTAACTATGGCTACACCTTC
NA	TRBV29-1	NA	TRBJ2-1	CSGGLSSYNEQFF	TGCAGCGGAGGACTAAGCTCCTACAATGAGCAGTTCTTC
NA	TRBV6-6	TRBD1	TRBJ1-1	CASSQGDRGYGTEAFF	TGTGCCAGCAGCCAGGGGGACAGGGGGTACGGCACTGAAGCTTTCTTT